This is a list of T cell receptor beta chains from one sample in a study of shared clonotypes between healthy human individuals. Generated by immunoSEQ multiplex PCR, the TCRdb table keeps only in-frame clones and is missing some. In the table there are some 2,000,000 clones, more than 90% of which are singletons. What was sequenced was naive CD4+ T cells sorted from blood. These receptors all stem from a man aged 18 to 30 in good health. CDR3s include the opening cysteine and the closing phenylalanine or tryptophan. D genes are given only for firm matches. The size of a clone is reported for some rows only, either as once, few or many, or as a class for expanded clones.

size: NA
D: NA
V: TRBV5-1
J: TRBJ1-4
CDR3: CASSLQASNEKLFF
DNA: TGCGCCAGCAGCTTACAGGCATCTAATGAAAAACTGTTTTTT

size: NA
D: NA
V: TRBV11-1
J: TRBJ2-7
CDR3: CASSLLRGPDEQYF
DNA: TGTGCCAGCAGCTTATTACGAGGGCCGGACGAGCAGTACTTC

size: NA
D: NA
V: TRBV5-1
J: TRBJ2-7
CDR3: CASSTDGAGVEQYF
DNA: TGCGCCAGCAGCACGGACGGGGCAGGGGTCGAGCAGTACTTC

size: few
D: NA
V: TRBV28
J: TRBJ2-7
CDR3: CASSLTYEQYF
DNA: TGTGCCAGCAGTTTAACCTACGAGCAGTACTTC

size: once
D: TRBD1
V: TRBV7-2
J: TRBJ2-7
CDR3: CASTPSDGQGFNEQYF
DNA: TGTGCCAGCACCCCCTCCGACGGACAGGGATTCAACGAGCAGTACTTC

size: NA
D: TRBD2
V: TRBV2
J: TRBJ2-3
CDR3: CASSEALASGYTDTQYF
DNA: TGTGCCAGCAGTGAAGCGCTCGCTAGCGGATACACAGATACGCAGTATTTT

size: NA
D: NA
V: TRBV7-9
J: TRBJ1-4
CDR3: CASSPQEQRNEKLFF
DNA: TGTGCCAGCAGCCCCCAGGAGCAGCGTAATGAAAAACTGTTTTTT

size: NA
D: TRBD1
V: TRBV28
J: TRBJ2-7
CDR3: CASSRDRGGYEQYF
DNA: TGTGCCAGCAGCCGGGACAGGGGTGGGTACGAGCAGTACTTC

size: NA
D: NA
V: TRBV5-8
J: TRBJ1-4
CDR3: CASRRGRGTYEKLFF
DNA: TGTGCCAGCAGACGGGGGCGGGGGACCTATGAAAAACTGTTTTTT

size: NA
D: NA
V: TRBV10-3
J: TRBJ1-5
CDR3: CAISETGTTTGQPQHF
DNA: TGTGCCATCAGTGAGACCGGGACCACAACTGGGCAGCCCCAGCATTTT

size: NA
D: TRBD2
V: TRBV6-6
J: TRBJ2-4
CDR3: CASLLRGGIAKNIQYF
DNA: TGTGCCAGCCTTTTGCGGGGAGGGATAGCCAAAAACATTCAGTACTTC

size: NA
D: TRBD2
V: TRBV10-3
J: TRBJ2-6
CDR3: CAIAGGPSGANVLTF
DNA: TGTGCCATTGCGGGGGGGCCCTCTGGGGCCAACGTCCTGACTTTC

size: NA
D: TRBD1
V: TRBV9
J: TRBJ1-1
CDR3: CASSASRDRTFF
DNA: TGTGCCAGCAGCGCTTCCCGGGACAGAACTTTCTTT

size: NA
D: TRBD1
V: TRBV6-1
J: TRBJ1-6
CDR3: CASSARLGQGDSGSPLHF
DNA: TGTGCCAGCAGTGCAAGGTTGGGACAGGGGGACTCGGGTTCACCCCTCCACTTT

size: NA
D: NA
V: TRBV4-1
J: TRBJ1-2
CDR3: CASSQVGAPNYGYTF
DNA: TGCGCCAGCAGCCAAGTTGGGGCCCCTAACTATGGCTACACCTTC

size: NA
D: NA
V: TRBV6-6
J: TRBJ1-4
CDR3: CASSRKEEKLFF
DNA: TGTGCCAGCAGTCGAAAGGAGGAAAAACTGTTTTTT

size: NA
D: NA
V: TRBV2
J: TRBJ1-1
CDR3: CASTLQPNTEAFF
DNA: TGTGCCAGCACCCTTCAACCGAACACTGAAGCTTTCTTT

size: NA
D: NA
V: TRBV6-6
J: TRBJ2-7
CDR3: CASSLTGSYEQYF
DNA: TGTGCCAGCAGTCTGACAGGCTCCTACGAGCAGTACTTC

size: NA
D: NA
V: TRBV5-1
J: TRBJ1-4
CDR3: CASSLDTANEKLFF
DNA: TGCGCCAGCAGCTTGGACACAGCTAATGAAAAACTGTTTTTT

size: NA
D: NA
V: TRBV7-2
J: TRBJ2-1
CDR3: CASSFDRSSYNEQFF
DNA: TGTGCCAGCAGCTTCGACAGGAGCTCCTACAATGAGCAGTTCTTC

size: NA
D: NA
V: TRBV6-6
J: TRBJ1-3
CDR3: CASRTGSGNTIYF
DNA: TGTGCCAGCAGGACAGGCTCTGGAAACACCATATATTTT

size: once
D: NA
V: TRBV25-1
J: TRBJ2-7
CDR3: CASSPWDKSYEQYF
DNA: TGTGCCAGCAGTCCCTGGGACAAATCCTACGAGCAGTACTTC

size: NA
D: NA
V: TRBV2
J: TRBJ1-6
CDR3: CASMGPLSKNSPLHF
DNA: TGTGCCAGCATGGGTCCCCTCTCAAAAAATTCACCCCTCCACTTT

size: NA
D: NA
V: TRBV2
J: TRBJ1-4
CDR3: CASSEFRGMVEKLFF
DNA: TGTGCCAGCAGTGAATTTAGGGGGATGGTTGAAAAACTGTTTTTT

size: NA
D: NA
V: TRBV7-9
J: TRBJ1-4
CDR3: CASSLAEGKKLFF
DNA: TGTGCCAGCAGCTTAGCCGAAGGGAAAAAACTGTTTTTT

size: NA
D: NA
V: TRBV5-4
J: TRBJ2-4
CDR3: CASSLSGANIQYF
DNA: TGTGCCAGCAGCTTGTCGGGGGCGAACATTCAGTACTTC

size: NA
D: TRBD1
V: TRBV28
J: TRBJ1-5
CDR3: CASRIQGSGSNQPQHF
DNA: TGTGCCAGCAGGATACAGGGGTCAGGAAGCAATCAGCCCCAGCATTTT

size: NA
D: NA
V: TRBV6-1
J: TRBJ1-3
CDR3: CASSEALFGTVGNTIYF
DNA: TGTGCCAGCAGTGAAGCGTTGTTCGGGACGGTTGGAAACACCATATATTTT

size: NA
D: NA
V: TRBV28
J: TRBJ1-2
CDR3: CASLQGHGYTF
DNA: TGTGCCAGCCTACAAGGCCATGGCTACACCTTC

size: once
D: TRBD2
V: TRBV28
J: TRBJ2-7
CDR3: CASSLSSAGVRYEQYF
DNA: TGTGCCAGCAGTTTATCATCGGCGGGGGTACGCTACGAGCAGTACTTC

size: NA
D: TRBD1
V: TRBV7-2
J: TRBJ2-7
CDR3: CASSLSEGARYEQYF
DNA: TGTGCCAGCAGCTTATCCGAGGGGGCCAGGTACGAGCAGTACTTC

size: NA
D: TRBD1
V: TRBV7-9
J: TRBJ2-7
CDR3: CASSTLGTGGPKSEQYF
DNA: TGTGCCAGCAGCACCCTTGGGACAGGGGGCCCTAAGAGCGAGCAGTACTTC

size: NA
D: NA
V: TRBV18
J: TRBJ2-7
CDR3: CASSPPPTASYEQYF
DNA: TGTGCCAGCTCACCACCGCCAACAGCCTCCTACGAGCAGTACTTC

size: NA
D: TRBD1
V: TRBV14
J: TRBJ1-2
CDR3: CASSHRQGGGYTF
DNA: TGTGCCAGCAGCCACAGACAGGGCGGAGGCTACACCTTC

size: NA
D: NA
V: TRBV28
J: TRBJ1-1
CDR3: CASSLFPGQGDTEAFF
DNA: TGTGCCAGCAGTTTATTTCCGGGGCAGGGTGACACTGAAGCTTTCTTT

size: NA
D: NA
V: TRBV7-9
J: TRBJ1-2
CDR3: CASSPQGKGYGYTF
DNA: TGTGCCAGCAGCCCCCAAGGGAAGGGGTATGGCTACACCTTC

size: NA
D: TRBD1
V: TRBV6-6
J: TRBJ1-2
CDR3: CASSYSGTAYGYTF
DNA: TGTGCCAGCAGTTACTCGGGGACAGCCTATGGCTACACCTTC

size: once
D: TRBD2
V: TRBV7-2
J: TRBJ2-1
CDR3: CASSLELAGGGEQFF
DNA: TGTGCCAGCAGCTTAGAACTAGCGGGAGGGGGGGAGCAGTTCTTC

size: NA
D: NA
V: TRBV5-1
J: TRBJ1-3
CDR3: CASSLGEVAGNTIYF
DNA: TGCGCCAGCAGCTTGGGGGAAGTGGCTGGAAACACCATATATTTT

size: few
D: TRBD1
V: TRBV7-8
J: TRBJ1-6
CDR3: CASSGQDNSPLHF
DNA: TGTGCCAGCAGCGGACAGGATAATTCACCCCTCCACTTT

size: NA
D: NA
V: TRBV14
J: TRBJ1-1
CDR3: CASSHSGVWTEAFF
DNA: TGTGCCAGCAGTCACTCAGGGGTATGGACTGAAGCTTTCTTT

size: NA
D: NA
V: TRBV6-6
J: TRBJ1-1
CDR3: CASRGSGANTEAFF
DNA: TGTGCCAGCAGGGGGTCTGGGGCGAACACTGAAGCTTTCTTT

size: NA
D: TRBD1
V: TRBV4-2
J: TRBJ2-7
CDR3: CASSQSRGSGNYEQYF
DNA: TGTGCCAGCAGCCAATCCAGGGGGTCCGGAAACTACGAGCAGTACTTC

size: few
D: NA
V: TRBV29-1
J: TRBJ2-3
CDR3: CSVEGPGRNTQYF
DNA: TGCAGCGTTGAGGGCCCCGGACGAAATACGCAGTATTTT

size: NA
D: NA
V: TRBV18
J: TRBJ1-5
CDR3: CASSPPGGAGQPQHF
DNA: TGTGCCAGCTCACCACCGGGAGGGGCTGGGCAGCCCCAGCATTTT

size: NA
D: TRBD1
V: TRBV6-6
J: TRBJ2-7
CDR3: CASRPGGRGQDEQYF
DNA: TGTGCCAGCAGGCCCGGAGGCAGGGGGCAGGACGAGCAGTACTTC

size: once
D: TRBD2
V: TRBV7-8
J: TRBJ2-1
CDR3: CASSGGTSGSYNEQFF
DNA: TGTGCCAGCAGCGGTGGGACTAGCGGATCCTACAATGAGCAGTTCTTC

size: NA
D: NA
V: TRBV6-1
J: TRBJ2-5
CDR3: CASSSQGSQETQYF
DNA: TGTGCCAGCAGTTCTCAGGGCTCCCAAGAGACCCAGTACTTC

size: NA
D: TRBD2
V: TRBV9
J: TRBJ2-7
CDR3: CASSASSGSFYEQYF
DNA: TGTGCCAGCAGCGCATCTAGCGGGAGTTTTTACGAGCAGTACTTC

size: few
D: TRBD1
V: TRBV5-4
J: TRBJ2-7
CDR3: CASSLAQDRTYEQYF
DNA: TGTGCCAGCAGCTTGGCCCAGGACAGGACCTACGAGCAGTACTTC

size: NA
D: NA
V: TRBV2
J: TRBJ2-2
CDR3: CASRPPYRVPNTGELFF
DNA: TGTGCCAGCAGACCCCCTTACAGGGTACCAAACACCGGGGAGCTGTTTTTT

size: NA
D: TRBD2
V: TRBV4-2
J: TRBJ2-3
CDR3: CASSQFQASGSSTDTQYF
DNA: TGTGCCAGCAGCCAATTTCAGGCTAGCGGGTCTAGCACAGATACGCAGTATTTT

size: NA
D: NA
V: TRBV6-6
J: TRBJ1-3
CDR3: CASSPSTGLVGNTIYF
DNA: TGTGCCAGCAGTCCCTCGACAGGTTTGGTAGGAAACACCATATATTTT

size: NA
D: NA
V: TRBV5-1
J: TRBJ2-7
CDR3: CASSVQGTEQYF
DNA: TGCGCCAGCAGCGTTCAGGGGACCGAGCAGTACTTC

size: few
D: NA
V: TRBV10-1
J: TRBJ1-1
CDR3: CASSPERGTEAFF
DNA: TGCGCCAGCAGTCCCGAGCGGGGCACTGAAGCTTTCTTT

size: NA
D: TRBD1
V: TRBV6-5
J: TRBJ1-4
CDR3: CASRNQGDGKLFF
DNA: TGTGCCAGCAGGAATCAGGGGGATGGAAAACTGTTTTTT

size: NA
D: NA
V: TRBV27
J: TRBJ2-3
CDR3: CASSVLDTQYF
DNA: TGTGCCAGCTCTGTACTTGATACGCAGTATTTT

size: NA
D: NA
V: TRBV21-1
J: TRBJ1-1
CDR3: CASSKRADLGQNTEAFF
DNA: TGTGCCAGCAGCAAAAGGGCCGACCTTGGTCAGAACACTGAAGCTTTCTTT

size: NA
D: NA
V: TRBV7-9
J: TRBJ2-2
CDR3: CASRSRIDGELFF
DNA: TGTGCCAGCAGATCTCGAATAGACGGGGAGCTGTTTTTT

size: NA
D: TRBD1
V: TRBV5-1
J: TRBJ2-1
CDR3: CASSFWGQAVNEQFF
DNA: TGCGCCAGCAGCTTCTGGGGACAGGCCGTCAATGAGCAGTTCTTC